This TCR beta chain was recovered during a study of CXCR3-negative and CXCR3-positive naive CD8 T cells. Libraries were UMI-labeled 5' RACE TRB cDNA. TCRdb reprocessed the 5' RACE reads, keeping one entry per CDR3 protein, no DNA. The sample's table shows 45,000 to 55,000 distinct CDR3 sequences. The CDR3 runs to 14 residues. Germline CDR1 reads SQVTM; CDR2 reads ANQGSEA. This chain links TRBV29-1 with TRBJ2-7; TCRdb selects TRBD2, and the lack of DNA leaves this call unchecked. Sequenced sample: memory CD8+ T cells from blood. The clonotype originates from a human donor in good health. Some clones in this sample may be carry-over from other donors' samples. The CDR3 spells CSVEEPSASYEQYF.